This T cell receptor beta chain was sequenced for a study of regulatory T cells in long-lasting Graves disease. Described time point: newly diagnosed GD, antithyroid drugs for less than 3 months. The authors made the TCR library using RNA they extracted from PBMCs. Germline V gene data show CDR1 as SGHRS and CDR2 as YFSETQ. The CDR3 covers 17 residues. Trimming took off 2 bases at V and 4 bases at J, with 20 bases between the two ends. Note on this clonotype: No antigen is known for it.

Study observations and caveats: Possibly, too few samples lowered accuracy. Persistent Graves' patients showed less TCR diversity than newly diagnosed patients showed.

Construction of the TCR beta libraries employed iRepertoire HTBI primers in conjunction with Arm-PCR of CDR3 regions. TCRdb passed the multiplex PCR reads through MiXCR, listing each CDR3 protein once. Found here are 600,000 to 650,000 distinct CDR3 sequences, 15% to 20% of them singletons; the top ten hold 15% to 20%. The same sample was also used in a study of T cells in Graves' hyperthyroidism and ophthalmopathy.

The source of this sequence is a woman between 25 and 40 years old with Graves disease. The sample was peripheral blood mononuclear cells (PBMCs), taken at new diagnosis, from a patient treated with antithyroid drugs. This chain joins TRBV5-1 and TRBJ2-3; a weak D match, TRBD1 (6 bases). CDR3 coding DNA: TGCGCCAGCAGCTTACTCCCTCAGGGGCCGCAGTCAGATACGCAGTATTTT. Amino acids: CASSLLPQGPQSDTQYF.